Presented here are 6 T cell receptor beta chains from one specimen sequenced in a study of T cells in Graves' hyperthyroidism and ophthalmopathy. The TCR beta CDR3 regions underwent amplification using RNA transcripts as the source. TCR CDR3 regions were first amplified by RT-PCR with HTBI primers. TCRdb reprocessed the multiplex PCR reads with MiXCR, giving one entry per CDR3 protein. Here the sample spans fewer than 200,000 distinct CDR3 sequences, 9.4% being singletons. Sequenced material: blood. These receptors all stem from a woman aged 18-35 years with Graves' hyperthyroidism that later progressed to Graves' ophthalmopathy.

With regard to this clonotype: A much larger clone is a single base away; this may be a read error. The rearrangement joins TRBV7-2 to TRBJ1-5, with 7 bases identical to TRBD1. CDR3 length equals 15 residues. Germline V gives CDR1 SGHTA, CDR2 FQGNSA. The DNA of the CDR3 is TGTGCCAGCAGCCCCAAGACAGGGAACAATCAGCCCCGGCATTTT. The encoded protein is CASSPKTGNNQPRHF.

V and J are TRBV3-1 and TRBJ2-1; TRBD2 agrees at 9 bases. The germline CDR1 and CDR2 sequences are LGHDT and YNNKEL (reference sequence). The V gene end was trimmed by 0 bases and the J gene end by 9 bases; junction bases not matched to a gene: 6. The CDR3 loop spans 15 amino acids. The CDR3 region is CASSQDTGLATEQFF. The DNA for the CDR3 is TGTGCCAGCAGCCAAGACACGGGACTAGCCACTGAGCAGTTCTTC.

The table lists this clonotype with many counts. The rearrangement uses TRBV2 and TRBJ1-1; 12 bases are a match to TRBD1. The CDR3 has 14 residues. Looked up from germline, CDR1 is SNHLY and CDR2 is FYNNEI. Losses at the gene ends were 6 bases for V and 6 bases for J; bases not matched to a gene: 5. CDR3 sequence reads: CASRTGQGAAEAFF. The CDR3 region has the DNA TGTGCCAGCAGAACGGGACAGGGGGCCGCTGAAGCTTTCTTT.

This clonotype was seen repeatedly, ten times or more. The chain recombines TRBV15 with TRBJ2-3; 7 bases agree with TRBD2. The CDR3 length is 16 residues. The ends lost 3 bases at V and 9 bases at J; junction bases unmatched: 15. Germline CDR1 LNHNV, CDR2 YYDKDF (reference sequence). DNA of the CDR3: TGTGCCACCAGCAGGGAACCGCTAACTACTAGCGTGACGCAGTATTTT. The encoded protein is CATSREPLTTSVTQYF. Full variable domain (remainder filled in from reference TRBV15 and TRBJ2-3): DAMVIQNPRYQVTQFGKPVTLSCSQTLNHNVMYWYQQKSSQAPKLLFHYYDKDFNNEADTPDNFQSRRPNTSFCFLDIRSPGLGDTAMYLCATSREPLTTSVTQYFGPGTRLTVL.

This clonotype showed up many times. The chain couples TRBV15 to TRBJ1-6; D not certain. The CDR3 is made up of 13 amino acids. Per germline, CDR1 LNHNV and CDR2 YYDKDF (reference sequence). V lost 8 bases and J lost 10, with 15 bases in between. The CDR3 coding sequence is TGTGCCACCGCGGAAAGGGCAGAATCACCCCTCCACTTT. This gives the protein CATAERAESPLHF.

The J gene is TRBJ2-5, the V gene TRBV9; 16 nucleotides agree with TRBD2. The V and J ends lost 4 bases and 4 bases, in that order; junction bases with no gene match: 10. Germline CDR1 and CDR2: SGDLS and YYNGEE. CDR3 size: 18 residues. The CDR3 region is CASSSPPGTSGGGETQYF. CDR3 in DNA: TGTGCCAGCAGCTCTCCTCCGGGGACTAGCGGGGGGGGAGAGACCCAGTACTTC.